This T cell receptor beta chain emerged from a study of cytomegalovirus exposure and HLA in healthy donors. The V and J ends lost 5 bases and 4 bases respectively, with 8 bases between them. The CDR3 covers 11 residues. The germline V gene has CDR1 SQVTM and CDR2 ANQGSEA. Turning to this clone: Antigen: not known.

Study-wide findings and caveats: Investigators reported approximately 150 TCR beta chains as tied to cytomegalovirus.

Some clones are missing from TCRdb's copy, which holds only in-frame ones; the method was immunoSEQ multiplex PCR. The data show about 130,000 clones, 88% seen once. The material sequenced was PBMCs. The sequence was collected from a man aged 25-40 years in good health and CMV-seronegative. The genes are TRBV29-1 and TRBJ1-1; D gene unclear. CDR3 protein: CSVFRSTEAFF. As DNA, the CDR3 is TGCAGCGTTTTCCGGTCCACTGAAGCTTTCTTT.